The 9 T cell receptor beta chains below come from one sample, sequenced in a study of metastatic and nonmetastatic thyroid tumors. All patients were untreated before thyroid surgery. TCRdb redid the clone calls on the PCR reads using MiXCR. The table includes 15,000 to 20,000 clones, 34% detected once. The sequencing input was tumor tissue. These TCRs come from a female donor with papillary thyroid cancer or a benign thyroid nodule (not recorded which). Some clones in this sample may be carry-over from other donors' samples.

The rearrangement joins TRBV5-6 to TRBJ2-7; D not certain. Trimming took 4 bases from V and 0 from J, leaving 8 bases between them. Germline CDR1 reads SGHDT; CDR2 reads YYEEEE. The CDR3 consists of 13 residues. CDR3 DNA: TGTGCCAGCAGCCCGACACCCTCCTACGAGCAGTACTTC. This encodes CASSPTPSYEQYF.

The chain is built from TRBV6-1 and TRBJ1-2; D uncertain. From germline, CDR1 is MNHNS and CDR2 SASEGT. The CDR3 covers 14 residues. V shed 6 bases and J shed 4 bases, with 15 bases lying between them. The CDR3 DNA follows: TGTGCCAGCAGAGAGGACGGGATGGGCTATGGCTACACCTTC. Its protein is CASREDGMGYGYTF.

The rearrangement uses TRBV28 and TRBJ1-2; D not certain. The CDR3 totals 14 residues. Trimming pared 2 bases from V and 9 bases from J, leaving 16 bases between. Germline V gives CDR1 MDHEN, CDR2 SYDVKM. CDR3 nucleotide sequence: TGTGCCAGCAGTTTAGTTAGCGGGCTATGGTGCTACACCTTC. Amino acid sequence: CASSLVSGLWCYTF.

This clone has only one observation. The chain is built from TRBV19 and TRBJ2-6; a weak D match, TRBD1 (5 bases). The CDR3 runs to 16 residues. The germline gives CDR1 LNHDA, CDR2 SQIVND (reference sequence). Trimming stripped 6 bases from V and 2 bases from J, with 14 bases between. The CDR3 DNA is TGTGCCAGTAGCAAGGGGCTTACGGCTGGGGCCAACGTCCTGACTTTC. It encodes CASSKGLTAGANVLTF.

The V gene is TRBV28, the J gene TRBJ2-6; D remains ambiguous. This CDR3 region has 15 residues. V lost 7 bases and J lost 1, with 11 bases in between. CDR1 and CDR2 (germline): MDHEN, SYDVKM. DNA for the CDR3: TGTGCCAGCACACCCGGCGAGTCTGGGGCCAACGTCCTGACTTTC. Translating gives CASTPGESGANVLTF.

This sequence joins TRBV11-3 and TRBJ1-1, with D unresolved. The CDR3 has 14 amino acids. Germline V gene sequence: CDR1 SGHNT, CDR2 YENEEA. V lost 2 bases to trimming and J lost 0 bases, with 7 bases between them. CDR3 sequence: CASSLYMMNTEAFF. The CDR3, as DNA: TGTGCCAGCAGCTTATACATGATGAACACTGAAGCTTTCTTT.

This clone ranks as medium-sized. CDR3: CASSLALDSSGNTIYF. The CDR3 DNA is TGTGCCAGCAGCTTAGCCTTGGACAGCTCTGGAAACACCATATATTTT. V gene TRBV7-2 combines with J gene TRBJ1-3, with D perhaps matching TRBD1 (6 bases). The V end lost 0 bases, the J end lost 0 bases, and 9 bases lay between the germline ends. The germline V gene has CDR1 SGHTA and CDR2 FQGNSA. The CDR3 loop spans 16 amino acids.

This clone was seen only a few times. This chain links TRBV25-1 with TRBJ1-4, with a possible D match to TRBD1 (6 bases). Germline V CDR1 and CDR2: MGHDK, SYGVNS. Trimming left V 4 bases short and J 0 bases short, with 12 bases between. The CDR3 is 16 amino acids. CDR3 sequence reads: CASSGGNRATNEKLFF. DNA of the CDR3: TGTGCCAGCAGTGGGGGGAACAGGGCAACTAATGAAAAACTGTTTTTT. Using reference TRBV25-1 and TRBJ1-4 for the parts outside the CDR3, the full variable domain is EADIYQTPRYLVIGTGKKITLECSQTMGHDKMYWYQQDPGMELHLIHYSYGVNSTEKGDLSSESTVSRIRTEHFPLTLESARPSHTSQYLCASSGGNRATNEKLFFGSGTQLSVL.

This clone ranks as medium-sized (0.01 to 0.1%). The genes are TRBV30 and TRBJ2-2; tentatively, D is TRBD2 (5 bases). V was shortened by 5 bases and J by 5 bases, with 15 bases between the two germline ends. In germline, CDR1 is GTSNPN, CDR2 SVGIG (reference sequence). CDR3 size: 14 residues. CDR3 DNA sequence: TGTGCCTGGTCCCGGGCGCGGGCGACCGGGGAGCTGTTTTTT. This sequence encodes CAWSRARATGELFF. Supplemented by reference TRBV30 and TRBJ2-2, the full variable domain reads SQTIHQWPATLVQPVGSPLSLECTVEGTSNPNLYWYRQAAGRGLQLLFYSVGIGQISSEVPQNLSASRPQDRQFILSSKKLLLSDSGFYLCAWSRARATGELFFGEGSRLTVL.